This section outlines one TCR beta chain sequence together with its context. Its target is not known. The sample comes from a study of T cell repertoires in cytomegalovirus infection. Across the study: Both CMV infection and a matching HLA type were indicated by public TCR beta signatures. Overall study results and limits: HLA-C-restricted, CMV-specific TCR beta clonotypes were dominant ex vivo. Summed public TCR beta family frequency identified CMV carriers bearing the relevant HLA.

V was shortened by 7 bases and J by 0 bases, with 23 bases between the two germline ends. Germline CDR1 and CDR2: MNHEY and SMNVEV (reference sequence). This CDR3 comprises 18 residues. A single record per CDR3 protein comes from TCRdb applying MiXCR to the reads. Of approximately 990,000 distinct CDR3 sequences listed, about a third were seen once; the top ten hold roughly 12%. This TCR derives from a human donor in good health (CMV status not recorded). Some clones in this sample may be carry-over from other donors' samples. The sample was cultured CD8+ T cells from PBMCs, taken from culture after CMV antigen stimulation. This sequence joins TRBV27 and TRBJ2-3; TRBD2 might be the D (6 bases). The CDR3 DNA reads TGTGCCAGCAACCCCTCCTGGGGGGAGGACCGAAGCACAGATACGCAGTATTTT. Translating gives CASNPSWGEDRSTDTQYF.